The sequence of this TCR beta chain was determined in a study of tumor and adjacent non-tumor tissue in lung cancer (dated by TCRdb to the late 2010s). The study in broad terms: Patients with adenocarcinoma (about 12), squamous cell carcinoma (2) and small cell lung cancer (1) were included in the cohort. The roughly 15 patients were aged roughly 31 to 85 years, included about ten men and 5 women, and had TNM stage I to III disease. A few dozen paired specimens, one tumor and one normal lung sample per patient, were profiled by TCRbeta CDR3 sequencing. Bulk TCRbeta repertoires were compared between lung tumor tissue and matched distant non-tumor lung tissue obtained from about 16 lung cancer patients. Sequencing produced about 130 million productive TCRbeta reads in total, an average of about 4 million reads per sample.

A remark on this clonotype: Which antigen it targets is not known. Per-nucleotide qualities are absent, and no much larger clonotype sits a single base away.

Libraries came from multiplex PCR. The run used an Illumina HiSeq 2500. TCRbeta libraries were constructed through three rounds of nested PCR with primers (Table S4) according to protocols adapted from ARM-PCR. Before sequencing, PCR products of 200-500 bp were excised from the gel and purified with the QIAquick gel extraction kit. The authors' analysis ran thus. Reads were cleaned using Trimmomatic, were merged into complete CDR3 sequences using FLASH, and were assigned to V(D)J germline segments using MiTCR. Clonal diversity was computed as the inverse Simpson's index with VDJtools. A read counted as productive if the sequence was in-frame and lacked a premature stop codon. The raw public data were reprocessed by TCRdb itself: fastp quality trimming at Q25, MiXCR clonotype calling, in-frame beta chains only. CDR3 protein duplicates are merged, each entry listing the most common genes and DNA. The V and J calls here are based on TCRdb, not the publication. The sample table lists 69,000 or so distinct CDR3 sequences, 73% of them with a count of one. Under 30% of the sample is held by the ten biggest clonotypes.

RNA was extracted from bulk unsorted tissue and checked for quality with a NanoDrop ND-1000 and an Agilent 2100. All donors had newly diagnosed lung cancer, had not received prior chemotherapy, and were admitted for thoracic surgery in China between August and November 2014. Patients with previous radiotherapy or chemotherapy, or with another concurrent cancer, were excluded from the study. Pieces of surgical tissue measuring roughly 1-2.1 cm3 were kept in RNAlater solution and held at -80 degrees C until needed. V sheds 0 bases and J sheds 4 bases, leaving 10 bases between their ends. The CDR3 holds 14 amino acids from the cysteine to the phenylalanine. Left in the record is the CDR3 DNA by itself, 42 bases read in frame from the first base. CDR1 and CDR2 (SGHRS, YFSETQ) derive from the germline V gene. Study-wide findings and limitations: Because peripheral blood was not sequenced, blood TCRbeta repertoires in the lung cancer patients of the study were not examined. TCR diversity was significantly higher in younger patients, and higher tumor TCR diversity was associated with shorter overall and disease-free survival. Only approximately 14 patients were in the cohort, and the authors stated that larger samples and more detailed clinical data are needed. The methods do not name the sequencing platform or mention unique molecular identifiers. A significantly larger cumulative share of the repertoire was made up by the top 100 clones in normal lung than in tumor tissue. Tumor tissue showed significantly higher TCR diversity (inverse Simpson) than normal lung tissue, at about 410 vs 180 (P = 0.0075, Mann-Whitney U test).

This chain joins TRBV5-1 to TRBJ1-2; the D gene identity is not certain. This clonotype was sampled from a man between 60 and 70 years old with non-small cell lung cancer. Material for sequencing was lung tumor tissue. In nucleotide form, the sequence is TGCGCCAGCAGCTTGGTGCCAGGTAGCTATGGCTACACCTTC. The translation is CASSLVPGSYGYTF.